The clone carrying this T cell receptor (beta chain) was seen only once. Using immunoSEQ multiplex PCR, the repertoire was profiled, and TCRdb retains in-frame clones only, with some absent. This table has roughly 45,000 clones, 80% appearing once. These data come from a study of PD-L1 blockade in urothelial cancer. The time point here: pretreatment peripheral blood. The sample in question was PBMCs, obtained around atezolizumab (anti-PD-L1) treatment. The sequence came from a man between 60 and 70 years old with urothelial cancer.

The CDR3 reads CASRYSYEQYF. In DNA, the CDR3 is TGTGCCAGCAGGTACAGCTACGAGCAGTACTTC. The chain recombines TRBV6-1 with TRBJ2-7; D gene ambiguous. Trimming took 6 bases from V and 3 from J, leaving 6 bases between them. The CDR3 loop spans 11 amino acids. Germline CDR1 reads MNHNS; CDR2 reads SASEGT.